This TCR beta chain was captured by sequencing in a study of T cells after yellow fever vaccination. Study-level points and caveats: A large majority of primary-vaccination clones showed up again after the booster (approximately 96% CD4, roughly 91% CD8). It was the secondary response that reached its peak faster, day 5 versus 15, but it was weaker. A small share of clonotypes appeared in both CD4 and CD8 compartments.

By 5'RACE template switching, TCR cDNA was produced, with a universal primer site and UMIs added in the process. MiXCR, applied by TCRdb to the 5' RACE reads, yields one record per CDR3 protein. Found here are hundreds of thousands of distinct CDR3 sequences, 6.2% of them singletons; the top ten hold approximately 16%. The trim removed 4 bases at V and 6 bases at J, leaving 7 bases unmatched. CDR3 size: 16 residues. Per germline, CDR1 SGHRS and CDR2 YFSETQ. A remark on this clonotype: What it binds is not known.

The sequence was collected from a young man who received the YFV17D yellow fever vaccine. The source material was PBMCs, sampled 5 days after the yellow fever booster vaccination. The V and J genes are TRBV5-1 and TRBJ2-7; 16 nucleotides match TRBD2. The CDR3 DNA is TGCGCCAGCAGCCCCGGGACTAGCGGGAGGGCCCGCGAGCAGTACTTC. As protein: CASSPGTSGRAREQYF.